This TCR beta chain was profiled in a study of Ad26.COV2.S vaccination and SARS-CoV-2 variants. The CDR3 is 15 residues long. CDR1 is MGHDK, CDR2 SYGVNS, per germline. The trim removed 6 bases at V and 0 bases at J, leaving 8 bases unmatched. Study observations and caveats: Vaccine recipients posted higher spike-specific TCR breadth than their placebo counterparts. Post-vaccination breadth of spike-specific CD8+ and CD4+ T cell responses was reportedly substantial.

Treatment denoted: approximately 18 received Ad26.COV2.S at low or high dose, single or two shots; 5 received placebo; per-sample allocation not given. Material that was analyzed had been drawn on day 63 after the first vaccine or placebo injection. Boston supplied an adult donor aged 18-55 years. The vaccine delivered Wuhan-strain SARS-CoV-2 spike through an Ad26 vector. Notes on this clone: Its target is not known.

Repertoires were generated with immunoSEQ multiplex PCR, while TCRdb's copy carries only in-frame clones and drops some. The table has around 370,000 clones, approximately 81% seen once. V gene TRBV25-1 combines with J gene TRBJ2-7, with 7 bases matching TRBD1. The sequenced sample was peripheral blood, obtained in a trial of Ad26.COV2.S vaccine versus placebo. The TCR sequence derives from a person aged 18-60 years who received the Ad26.COV2.S COVID-19 vaccine or a placebo. CDR3 in DNA: TGTGCCAGCAGGTCCTACAGGGGAAGCTCCTACGAGCAGTACTTC. Protein: CASRSYRGSSYEQYF.